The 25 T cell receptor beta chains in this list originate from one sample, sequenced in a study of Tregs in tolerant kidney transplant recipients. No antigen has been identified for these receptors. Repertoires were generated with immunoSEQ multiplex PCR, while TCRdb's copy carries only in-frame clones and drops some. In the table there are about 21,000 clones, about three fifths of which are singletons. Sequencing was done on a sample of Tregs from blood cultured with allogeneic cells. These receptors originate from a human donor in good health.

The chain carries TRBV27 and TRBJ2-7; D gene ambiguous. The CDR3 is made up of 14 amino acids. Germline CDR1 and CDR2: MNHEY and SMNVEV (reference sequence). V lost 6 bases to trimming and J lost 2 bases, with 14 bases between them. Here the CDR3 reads CASSQVGNAYEQYF. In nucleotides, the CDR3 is TGTGCCAGCAGCCAGGTGGGGAACGCCTACGAGCAGTACTTC.

The DNA of the CDR3 is TGTGCCAGCAGCCAGACTAGCGGGAGGTACGAGCAGTACTTC. The encoded protein is CASSQTSGRYEQYF. J is TRBJ2-7 and V is TRBV7-8, with 13 positions matching TRBD2. The CDR3 length is 14 residues. Germline-derived CDR1 and CDR2 are SGHVS and FQNEAQ. V lost 5 bases to trimming and J lost 4 bases; unmatched junction nucleotides: 2. The full variable domain, completed using reference TRBV7-8 and TRBJ2-7, is GAGVSQSPRYKVAKRGQDVALRCDPISGHVSLFWYQQALGQGPEFLTYFQNEAQLDKSGLPSDRFFAERPEGSVSTLKIQRTQQEDSAVYLCASSQTSGRYEQYFGPGTRLTVT.

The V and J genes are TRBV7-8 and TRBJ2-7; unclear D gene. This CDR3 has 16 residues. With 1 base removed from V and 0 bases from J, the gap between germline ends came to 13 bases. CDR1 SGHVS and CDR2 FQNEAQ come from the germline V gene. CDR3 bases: TGTGCCAGCAGCTTAGAAGGCGGAATATACTCCTACGAGCAGTACTTC. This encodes CASSLEGGIYSYEQYF.

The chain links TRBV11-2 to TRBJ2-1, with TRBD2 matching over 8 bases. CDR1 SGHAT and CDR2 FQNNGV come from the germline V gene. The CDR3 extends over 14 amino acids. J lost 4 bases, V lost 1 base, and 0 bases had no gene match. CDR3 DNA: TGTGCCAGCAGCTTAGCGGGAGGGTACAATGAGCAGTTCTTC. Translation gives CASSLAGGYNEQFF.

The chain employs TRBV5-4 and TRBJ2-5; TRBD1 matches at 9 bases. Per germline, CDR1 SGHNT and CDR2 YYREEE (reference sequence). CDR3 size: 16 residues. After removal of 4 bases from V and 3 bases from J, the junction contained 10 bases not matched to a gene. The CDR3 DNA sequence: TGTGCCAGCAGCCCGGGGACGGACAGGGGTGAAGAGACCCAGTACTTC. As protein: CASSPGTDRGEETQYF.

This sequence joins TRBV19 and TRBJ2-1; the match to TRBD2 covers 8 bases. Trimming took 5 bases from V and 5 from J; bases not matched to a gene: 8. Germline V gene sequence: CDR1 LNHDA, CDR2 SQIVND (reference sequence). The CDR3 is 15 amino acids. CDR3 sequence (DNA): TGTGCCAGTAGTTTACCCGGGACTAGGAACAATGAGCAGTTCTTC. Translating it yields CASSLPGTRNNEQFF.

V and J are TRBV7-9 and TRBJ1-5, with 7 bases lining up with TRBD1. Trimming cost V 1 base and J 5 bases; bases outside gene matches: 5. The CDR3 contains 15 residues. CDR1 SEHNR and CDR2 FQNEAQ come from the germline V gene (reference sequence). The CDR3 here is CASSLGQGGDQPQHF. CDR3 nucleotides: TGTGCCAGCAGCTTAGGACAGGGCGGGGATCAGCCCCAGCATTTT.

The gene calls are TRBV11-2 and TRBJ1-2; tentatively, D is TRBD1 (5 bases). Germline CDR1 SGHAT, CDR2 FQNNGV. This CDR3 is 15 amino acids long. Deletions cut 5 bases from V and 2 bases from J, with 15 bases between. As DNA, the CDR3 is TGTGCCAGCAGCCAGGGATTCACAGGCAACTATGGCTACACCTTC. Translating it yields CASSQGFTGNYGYTF.

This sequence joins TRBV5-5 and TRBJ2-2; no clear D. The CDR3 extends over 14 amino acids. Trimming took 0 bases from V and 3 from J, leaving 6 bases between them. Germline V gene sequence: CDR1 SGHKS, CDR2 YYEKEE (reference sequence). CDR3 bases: TGTGCCAGCAGCTTGGTAGGGTACACCGGGGAGCTGTTTTTT. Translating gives CASSLVGYTGELFF. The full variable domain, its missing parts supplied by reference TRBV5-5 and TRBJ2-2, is DAGVTQSPTHLIKTRGQQVTLRCSPISGHKSVSWYQQVLGQGPQFIFQYYEKEERGRGNFPDRFSARQFPNYSSELNVNALLLGDSALYLCASSLVGYTGELFFGEGSRLTVL.

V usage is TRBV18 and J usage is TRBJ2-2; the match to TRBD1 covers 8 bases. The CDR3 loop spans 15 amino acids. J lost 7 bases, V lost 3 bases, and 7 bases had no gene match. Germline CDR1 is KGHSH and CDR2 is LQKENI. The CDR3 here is CASSPLQGAGGELFF. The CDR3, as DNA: TGTGCCAGCTCACCTCTTCAGGGGGCAGGCGGGGAGCTGTTTTTT.

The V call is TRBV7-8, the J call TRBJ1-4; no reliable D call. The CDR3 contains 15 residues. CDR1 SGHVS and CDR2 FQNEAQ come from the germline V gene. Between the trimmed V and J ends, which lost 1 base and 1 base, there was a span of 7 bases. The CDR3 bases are TGTGCCAGCAGCTTAGATGAGGGAACTAATGAAAAACTGTTTTTT. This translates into CASSLDEGTNEKLFF.

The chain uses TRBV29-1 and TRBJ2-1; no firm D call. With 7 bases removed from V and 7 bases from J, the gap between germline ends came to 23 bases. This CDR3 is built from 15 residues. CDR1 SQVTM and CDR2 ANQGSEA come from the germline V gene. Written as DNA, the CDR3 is TGCAGCGGAGAAGGTATAGGCCGAAACCCGAATGAGCAGTTCTTC. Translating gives CSGEGIGRNPNEQFF.

CDR3 in amino acids: CASSLGLGQVQETQYF. The CDR3, as DNA: TGTGCCAGCAGCTTAGGTTTAGGACAAGTCCAAGAGACCCAGTACTTC. The rearrangement links TRBV7-2 to TRBJ2-5; D is perhaps TRBD1 (5 bases). V shed 1 base and J shed 1 base, with 13 bases lying between them. Germline V gene lookup returns CDR1 SGHTA and CDR2 FQGNSA. The CDR3 loop spans 16 amino acids.

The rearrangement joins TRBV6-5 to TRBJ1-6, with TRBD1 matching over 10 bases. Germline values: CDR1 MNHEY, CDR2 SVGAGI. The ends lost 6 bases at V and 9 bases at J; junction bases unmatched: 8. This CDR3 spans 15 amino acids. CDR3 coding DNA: TGTGCCAGCAGCTCCCGGGACAGGGGTACTTCACCCCTCCACTTT. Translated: CASSSRDRGTSPLHF.

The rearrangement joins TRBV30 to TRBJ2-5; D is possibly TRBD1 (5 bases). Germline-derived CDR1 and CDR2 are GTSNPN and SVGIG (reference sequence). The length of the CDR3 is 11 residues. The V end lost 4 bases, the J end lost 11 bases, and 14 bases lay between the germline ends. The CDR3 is CAWTQGEEQYF. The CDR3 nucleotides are TGTGCCTGGACCCAGGGCGAGGAGCAGTACTTC.

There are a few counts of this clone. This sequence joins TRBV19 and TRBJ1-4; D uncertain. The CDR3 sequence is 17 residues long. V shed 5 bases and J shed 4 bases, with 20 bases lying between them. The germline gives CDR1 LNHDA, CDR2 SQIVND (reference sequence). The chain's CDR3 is CASSSSGTRRVNEKLFF. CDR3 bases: TGTGCCAGTAGTTCCTCCGGCACCAGAAGAGTTAATGAAAAACTGTTTTTT.

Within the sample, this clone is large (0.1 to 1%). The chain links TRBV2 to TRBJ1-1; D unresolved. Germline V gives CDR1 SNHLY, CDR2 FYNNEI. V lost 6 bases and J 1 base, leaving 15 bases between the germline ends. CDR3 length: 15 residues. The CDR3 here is CASRKAGGPNTEAFF. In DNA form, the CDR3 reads TGTGCCAGCAGGAAGGCAGGAGGTCCGAACACTGAAGCTTTCTTT.

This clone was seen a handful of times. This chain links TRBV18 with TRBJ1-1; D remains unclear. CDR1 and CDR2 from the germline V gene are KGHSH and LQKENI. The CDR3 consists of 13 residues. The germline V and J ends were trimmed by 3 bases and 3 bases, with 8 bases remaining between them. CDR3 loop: CASSPLTYTEAFF. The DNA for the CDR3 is TGTGCCAGCTCACCTTTAACTTACACTGAAGCTTTCTTT.

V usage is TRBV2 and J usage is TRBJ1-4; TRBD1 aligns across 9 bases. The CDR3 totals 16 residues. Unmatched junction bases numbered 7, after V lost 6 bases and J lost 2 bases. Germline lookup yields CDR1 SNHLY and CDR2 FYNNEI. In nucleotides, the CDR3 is TGTGCCAGCAGCGTAACAGGGGGCTTGACTAATGAAAAACTGTTTTTT. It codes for CASSVTGGLTNEKLFF. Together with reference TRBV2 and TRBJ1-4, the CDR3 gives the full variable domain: EPEVTQTPSHQVTQMGQEVILRCVPISNHLYFYWYRQILGQKVEFLVSFYNNEISEKSEIFDDQFSVERPDGSNFTLKIRSTKLEDSAMYFCASSVTGGLTNEKLFFGSGTQLSVL.

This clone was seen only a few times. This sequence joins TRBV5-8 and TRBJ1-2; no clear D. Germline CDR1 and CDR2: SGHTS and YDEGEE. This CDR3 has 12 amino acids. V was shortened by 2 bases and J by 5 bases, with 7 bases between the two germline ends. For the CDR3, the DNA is TGTGCCAGCAGCTTCCCCTCATATGGCTACACCTTC. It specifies CASSFPSYGYTF.

The DNA for the CDR3 is TGTGCCAGCAGCTTGGTAAACGGAGGGCAGTTCTTC. Translated: CASSLVNGGQFF. V is TRBV5-6 and J is TRBJ2-1, with D tentatively TRBD2 (5 bases). The CDR3 sequence is 12 residues long. The germline gives CDR1 SGHDT, CDR2 YYEEEE. V gave up 0 bases and J gave up 12 bases, with 10 bases separating them.

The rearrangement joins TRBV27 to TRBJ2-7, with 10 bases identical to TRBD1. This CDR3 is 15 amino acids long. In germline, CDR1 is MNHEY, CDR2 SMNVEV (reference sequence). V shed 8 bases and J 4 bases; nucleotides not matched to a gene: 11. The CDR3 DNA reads TGTGCCAGCCGGGGACAGGGGCTCCTTAGGTACGAGCAGTACTTC. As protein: CASRGQGLLRYEQYF.

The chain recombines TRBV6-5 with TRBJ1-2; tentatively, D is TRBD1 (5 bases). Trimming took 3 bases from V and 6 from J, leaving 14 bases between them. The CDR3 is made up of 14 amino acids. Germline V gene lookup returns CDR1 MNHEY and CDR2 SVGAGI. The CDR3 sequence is CASSYRGQVHGYTF. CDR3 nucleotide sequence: TGTGCCAGCAGTTATAGGGGCCAGGTTCATGGCTACACCTTC.

The CDR3 loop reads CASSPGTSGSSYNEQFF. The CDR3 bases are TGCGCCAGCAGCCCGGGGACTAGCGGGAGCTCCTACAATGAGCAGTTCTTC. The chain recombines TRBV5-1 with TRBJ2-1; 14 bases match TRBD2. The CDR3 spans 17 residues. After removal of 4 bases from V and 0 bases from J, the junction contained 3 bases not matched to a gene. CDR1 and CDR2 (germline): SGHRS, YFSETQ. Together with reference TRBV5-1 and TRBJ2-1, the CDR3 gives the full variable domain: KAGVTQTPRYLIKTRGQQVTLSCSPISGHRSVSWYQQTPGQGLQFLFEYFSETQRNKGNFPGRFSGRQFSNSRSEMNVSTLELGDSALYLCASSPGTSGSSYNEQFFGPGTRLTVL.

This CDR3 is CAWGQGPRYEQYF. DNA for the CDR3: TGTGCCTGGGGTCAGGGCCCCCGCTACGAGCAGTACTTC. The gene calls are TRBV30 and TRBJ2-7; tentative D call: TRBD1 (5 bases). CDR1 and CDR2 from the germline V gene are GTSNPN and SVGIG (reference sequence). The V and J ends lost 5 bases and 3 bases respectively, with 14 bases between them. This CDR3 has 13 residues.